The source of this TCR beta chain is a study of shared clonotypes between healthy human individuals. Worth noting for this clone: Distinct nucleotide sequences in the sample also encode this CDR3.

Clones were read by immunoSEQ multiplex PCR, and TCRdb kept only the in-frame ones, dropping some. The sample gives about 2.1 million clones, 93% of which show up once; more than 1.5% is in the top ten. Naive CD8 cells lacked CD45RO, underwent positive selection for CCR7 and left out terminally differentiated effector memory CD45RA+ cells. The donor population consisted of healthy HIV-negative adults with no recent acute infections or vaccinations. The sample taken for sequencing was naive CD8+ T cells from PBMCs. This receptor was obtained from a man aged 18 to 35 in good health. Some clones in this sample may be carry-over from other donors' samples.

Here the CDR3 DNA reads TGTGCCAGTAGTATAGCAGGGGAGGGCAATCAGCCCCAGCATTTT. It codes for CASSIAGEGNQPQHF. The chain joins TRBV19 to TRBJ1-5; D is perhaps TRBD1 (6 bases). Germline V gene lookup returns CDR1 LNHDA and CDR2 SQIVND (reference sequence). CDR3 length: 15 amino acids. Trimming removed 1 base at V and 2 bases at J, with 9 bases between.